The 23 T cell receptor beta chains below all came from one sample that was sequenced in a study of Graves' ophthalmopathy and Graves' hyperthyroidism. Amplification of the TCR beta CDR3 regions used RNA transcripts (as template). First-round RT-PCR with HTBI primers preceded a second-round multiplex PCR. MiXCR was run by TCRdb on the multiplex PCR reads, yielding one entry per CDR3 protein. This sample carries about 740,000 distinct CDR3 sequences, roughly 41% of them seen once, and the ten largest clones take about 40%. Sequenced input: peripheral blood. The receptors stem from an adult man with Graves' ophthalmopathy.

In regard to this clonotype: Possible read error: a much larger clone is one base away. The chain joins TRBV19 to TRBJ1-5, with no clear D. V was clipped by 11 bases and J by 2 bases, with 19 bases between them. This CDR3 has 15 amino acids. CDR1 is LNHDA and CDR2 is SQIVND in the germline V gene (reference sequence). The CDR3 sequence: CAGAVPGGRNQPQHF. In DNA, the CDR3 is TGTGCCGGTGCGGTGCCGGGAGGTCGCAATCAGCCCCAGCATTTT.

The chain has TRBV11-2 and TRBJ2-2; maybe TRBD2 (5 bases). With 5 bases removed from V and 6 bases from J, the gap between germline ends came to 16 bases. The V gene's germline CDR1 is SGHAT and CDR2 FQNNGV. The CDR3 has 15 amino acids. The CDR3 sequence: CASSRPGLTAGELFF. As DNA, the CDR3 is TGTGCCAGCAGCCGGCCGGGGTTGACGGCCGGGGAGCTGTTTTTT.

V gene TRBV29-1 combines with J gene TRBJ2-7; 9 bases map to TRBD2. The V gene end was trimmed by 8 bases and the J gene end by 7 bases; junction bases not matched to a gene: 12. The CDR3 has 13 amino acids. Germline CDR1 and CDR2: SQVTM and ANQGSEA. The CDR3 here is CSLAGLAPGEQYF. The CDR3 region has the DNA TGCAGCTTAGCCGGACTAGCGCCGGGGGAGCAGTACTTC.

This chain uses TRBV20-1 with TRBJ1-2; D possibly corresponds to TRBD1 (5 bases). V lost 3 bases and J lost 5, with 19 bases in between. CDR3 length equals 15 residues. CDR1 and CDR2 from the germline V gene are DFQATT and SNEGSKA (reference sequence). CDR3 region: CSASSSGAGNYGYTF. DNA for the CDR3: TGCAGTGCTAGTTCCTCGGGAGCAGGGAATTATGGCTACACCTTC.

The CDR3 loop reads CASSQGATGASQPQHF. Written as DNA, the CDR3 is TGTGCCAGCAGCCAAGGTGCGACAGGGGCTAGTCAGCCCCAGCATTTT. The chain joins TRBV24-1 to TRBJ1-5, with 8 nucleotides matching TRBD1. This CDR3 has 16 residues. The ends lost 11 bases at V and 6 bases at J; junction bases unmatched: 17. Germline lookup yields CDR1 KGHDR and CDR2 SFDVKD.

This clonotype has only one observation. This rearrangement joins TRBV29-1 to TRBJ2-5; no reliable D call. V lost 6 bases and J lost 5, with 10 bases in between. The CDR3 runs to 11 residues. CDR1 is SQVTM, CDR2 ANQGSEA, per germline. This CDR3 reads CSVAPLETQYF. The CDR3 coding sequence is TGCAGCGTGGCCCCCCTGGAGACCCAGTACTTC.

The rearrangement uses TRBV19 and TRBJ1-1, with a possible D match to TRBD1 (6 bases). Germline values: CDR1 LNHDA, CDR2 SQIVND (reference sequence). The CDR3 consists of 13 residues. The V end lost 3 bases, the J end lost 5 bases, and 10 bases lay between the germline ends. CDR3 sequence (DNA): TGTGCCAGTAGTATGGTAGGGGGGACTGAAGCTTTCTTT. It translates to CASSMVGGTEAFF.

The CDR3 DNA follows: TGTGCCAGCAGTGCTAGAACAGTCCACCGTGCGAACACCGGGGAGCTGTTTTTT. This sequence encodes CASSARTVHRANTGELFF. V gene TRBV2 combines with J gene TRBJ2-2; D remains ambiguous. CDR1 and CDR2 from the germline V gene are SNHLY and FYNNEI. CDR3 length: 18 residues. V was cut by 4 bases and J by 0 bases, with 18 bases left in between.

The chain is built from TRBV19 and TRBJ2-2, with D perhaps being TRBD1 or TRBD2 (5 bases each). V lost 10 bases, J lost 2 bases, and 14 bases lay in between. The V gene's germline CDR1 is LNHDA and CDR2 SQIVND (reference sequence). This CDR3 has 14 residues. DNA for the CDR3: TGTGCCACCGGGACGACGGGTAACACCGGGGAGCTGTTTTTT. Translating gives CATGTTGNTGELFF.

Ten or more counts support this clonotype. The J gene is TRBJ1-1, the V gene TRBV2; no definite D call. Germline loops: CDR1 SNHLY, CDR2 FYNNEI. Trimming removed 0 bases at V and 1 base at J, with 6 bases between. This CDR3 is 14 amino acids long. In DNA, the CDR3 is TGTGCCAGCAGTGAAGCTGACCAGAACACTGAAGCTTTCTTT. Translated: CASSEADQNTEAFF.

The sample holds a few counts of this clonotype. The chain couples TRBV7-6 to TRBJ2-2; TRBD2 matches 12 bases. The germline gives CDR1 SGHVS, CDR2 FNYEAQ. The ends lost 4 bases at V and 2 bases at J; junction bases unmatched: 5. The CDR3 length is 17 residues. CDR3 region: CASSSLAGGPNTGELFF. The CDR3 DNA sequence: TGTGCCAGCAGCTCTCTAGCGGGAGGGCCCAACACCGGGGAGCTGTTTTTT. The full variable domain, completed using reference TRBV7-6 and TRBJ2-2, is GAGVSQSPRYKVTKRGQDVALRCDPISGHVSLYWYRQALGQGPEFLTYFNYEAQQDKSGLPNDRFSAERPEGSISTLTIQRTEQRDSAMYRCASSSLAGGPNTGELFFGEGSRLTVL.

This clonotype was detected only a few times. CDR3 bases: TGTGCCAGTAGCCAGGACAGGGGGCCCTATGGCTACACCTTC. Protein: CASSQDRGPYGYTF. V gene TRBV19 combines with J gene TRBJ1-2; TRBD1 matches 11 bases. Germline V gene sequence: CDR1 LNHDA, CDR2 SQIVND (reference sequence). This CDR3 contains 14 residues. The V segment lost 6 bases and the J segment 4 bases; nucleotides outside the gene matches: 4. Full variable domain (remainder filled in from reference TRBV19 and TRBJ1-2): DGGITQSPKYLFRKEGQNVTLSCEQNLNHDAMYWYRQDPGQGLRLIYYSQIVNDFQKGDIAEGYSVSREKKESFPLTVTSAQKNPTAFYLCASSQDRGPYGYTFGSGTRLTVV.

The CDR3 protein is CAIYHRHANTEAFF. The CDR3, as DNA: TGTGCCATTTATCATCGCCATGCAAACACTGAAGCTTTCTTT. The chain is built from TRBV10-3 and TRBJ1-1; D remains unclear. The ends were cut back, 9 bases at V and 2 bases at J, with 16 bases in the middle. The CDR3 consists of 14 residues. Germline V gene data show CDR1 as ENHRY and CDR2 as SYGVKD.

A note on this clonotype: This is likely a read error, given that the CDR3 carries no conserved phenylalanine or tryptophan at its end. Because the CDR3's place on the DNA is in doubt, the DNA is left out and the CDR3 is given as listed by TCRdb. The chain employs TRBV7-9 and TRBJ2-2; the table calls TRBD1, which could not be checked here. The CDR3 is 13 amino acids in total, end residues counted. Per germline, CDR1 SEHNR and CDR2 FQNEAQ (reference sequence). The CDR3 is CASSFAGTGGLGI.

This clonotype has a handful of counts. The junction does not match germline at one end; this may be a read error. This chain joins TRBV12-3 or TRBV12-4 and TRBJ2-7; TRBD1 or TRBD2 may be the D gene (5 bases each). This CDR3 has 13 amino acids. The CDR3 nucleotides read TGTGCCAGCAGTCCCCGACTTTTGGGGGACCGGGACTTC. Its protein product is CASSPRLLGDRDF.

J is TRBJ1-2 and V is TRBV9; TRBD1 is a possible D gene (5 bases). The V gene lost 2 bases and the J gene lost 7 bases, with 18 bases spanning the gap. The germline V gene has CDR1 SGDLS and CDR2 YYNGEE. The CDR3 runs 15 residues. CDR3 DNA sequence: TGTGCCAGCAGCGTTGAGGAGGGGCGGGTCGGTGGCTACACCTTC. It yields the protein CASSVEEGRVGGYTF.

There are a few counts of this clonotype. The V and J genes are TRBV6-2 or TRBV6-3 and TRBJ2-6; a weak D match, TRBD2 (5 bases). V shed 2 bases and J shed 0 bases, with 14 bases lying between them. The CDR3 runs to 18 residues. Germline CDR1 MNHEY, CDR2 SVGEGT. CDR3 nucleotide sequence: TGTGCCAGCAGTTACATCCGGGAACCTTCCTCTGGGGCCAACGTCCTGACTTTC. It yields the protein CASSYIREPSSGANVLTF.

V is TRBV7-2 and J is TRBJ2-2, with TRBD2 identical over 8 bases. The CDR3 has 16 residues. Germline values: CDR1 SGHTA, CDR2 FQGNSA. Trimming at V came to 5 bases and at J to 4 bases, leaving 9 bases not matched to a gene. CDR3 DNA: TGTGCCAGCAGCATGTTTGCGGGGGGTGGCACCGGGGAGCTGTTTTTT. Protein sequence: CASSMFAGGGTGELFF.

This chain connects TRBV20-1 to TRBJ2-7, with TRBD1 matching over 11 bases. The germline V gene encodes CDR1 DFQATT and CDR2 SNEGSKA (reference sequence). V shed 6 bases and J 5 bases; nucleotides not matched to a gene: 6. CDR3 length: 13 amino acids. CDR3 region: CSARTGGGDEQYF. The CDR3, as DNA: TGCAGTGCCCGGACAGGGGGCGGCGACGAGCAGTACTTC.

This clonotype has at least ten counts. V usage is TRBV7-9 and J usage is TRBJ1-1; 9 bases are a match to TRBD1. Germline CDR1 SEHNR, CDR2 FQNEAQ (reference sequence). V dropped 5 bases and J dropped 6; count of bases not matched to a gene: 7. This CDR3 has 14 residues. The CDR3 here is CASSLGQGRPEAFF. The DNA for the CDR3 is TGTGCCAGCAGCCTAGGACAGGGGAGGCCTGAAGCTTTCTTT.

This clonotype was counted between two and nine times. The chain links TRBV5-6 to TRBJ1-1, with D unclear. Deletions cut 1 base from V and 0 bases from J, with 13 bases between. CDR3 length: 16 residues. CDR1 is SGHDT, CDR2 YYEEEE, per germline. CDR3 loop: CASSLSWRGLNTEAFF. As DNA, the CDR3 is TGTGCCAGCAGCTTGTCATGGAGAGGACTGAACACTGAAGCTTTCTTT. Variable domain in full (rest from reference TRBV5-6 and TRBJ1-1): DAGVTQSPTHLIKTRGQQVTLRCSPKSGHDTVSWYQQALGQGPQFIFQYYEEEERQRGNFPDRFSGHQFPNYSSELNVNALLLGDSALYLCASSLSWRGLNTEAFFGQGTRLTVV.

The chain recombines TRBV20-1 with TRBJ2-5, with D possibly TRBD2 on 7 matching bases. V gave up 6 bases and J gave up 4 bases, with 15 bases separating them. CDR1 and CDR2 (germline): DFQATT, SNEGSKA (reference sequence). The CDR3 sequence is 13 residues long. The DNA of the CDR3 is TGCAGTGCGGGGGGGGGGGCCGGAGAGACCCAGTACTTC. The encoded protein is CSAGGGAGETQYF.

Many counts were recorded for this clonotype. J is TRBJ1-2 and V is TRBV2, with D unclear. Looked up from germline, CDR1 is SNHLY and CDR2 is FYNNEI. The CDR3 has 14 amino acids. The V end was cut by 7 bases, the J end by 8 bases, with 20 bases between. This CDR3 is CASKDSGIMEGYTF. The CDR3 nucleotides are TGTGCCAGCAAAGATAGCGGGATAATGGAGGGCTACACCTTC.